The clone carrying this T cell receptor beta chain was seen a single time. Its antigen remains unidentified. 13 Jbeta primers and 60 Vbeta primers were used for the PCR. The assay was immunoSEQ multiplex PCR, and TCRdb's table has in-frame clones only and misses some. The sample shows around 130,000 clones, 65% to 75% of them seen only once. This specimen comes from a study of cytomegalovirus exposure and HLA in healthy donors. Per germline, CDR1 KGHSH and CDR2 LQKENI. The trim removed 2 bases at V and 3 bases at J, leaving 9 bases unmatched. The CDR3 is 17 amino acids. The study, taken as a whole, reports: Accurate HLA-A and HLA-B prediction from TCR beta sequences was reported for most subjects. Using the classifier, cytomegalovirus status was reportedly diagnosed with high specificity and sensitivity. Researchers reported in a later analysis that common viral pathogens appeared linked to several top clusters. In a later analysis, a missense DCLRE1C variant was linked to TCR beta V- and J-gene trimming.

The sample consisted of PBMCs. V is TRBV18 and J is TRBJ2-3, with 9 bases lining up with TRBD2. The receptor was derived from a man in his forties in good health and CMV-seropositive. The CDR3 nucleotides are TGTGCCAGCTCACCAGCCCTAGCGGGATTTCGTACAGATACGCAGTATTTT. This codes for CASSPALAGFRTDTQYF.